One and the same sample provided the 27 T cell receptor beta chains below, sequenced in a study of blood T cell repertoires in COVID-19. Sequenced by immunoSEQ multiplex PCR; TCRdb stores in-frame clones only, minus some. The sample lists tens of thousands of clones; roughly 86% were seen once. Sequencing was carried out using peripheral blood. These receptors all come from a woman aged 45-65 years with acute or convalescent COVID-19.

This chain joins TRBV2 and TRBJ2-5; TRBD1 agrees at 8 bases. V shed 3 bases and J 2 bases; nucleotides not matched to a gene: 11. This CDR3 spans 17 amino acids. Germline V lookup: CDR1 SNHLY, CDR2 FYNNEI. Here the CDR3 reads CASSDLLPTGEQETQYF. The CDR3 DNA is TGTGCCAGCAGTGATCTGTTACCGACAGGGGAACAAGAGACCCAGTACTTC.

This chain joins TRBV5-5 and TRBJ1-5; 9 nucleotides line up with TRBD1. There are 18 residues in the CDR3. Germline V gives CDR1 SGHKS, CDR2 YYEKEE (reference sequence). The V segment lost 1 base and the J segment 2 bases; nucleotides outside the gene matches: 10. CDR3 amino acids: CASSLSRDRDSGNQPQHF. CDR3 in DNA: TGTGCCAGCAGCTTGTCCCGGGACAGGGATTCTGGCAATCAGCCCCAGCATTTT.

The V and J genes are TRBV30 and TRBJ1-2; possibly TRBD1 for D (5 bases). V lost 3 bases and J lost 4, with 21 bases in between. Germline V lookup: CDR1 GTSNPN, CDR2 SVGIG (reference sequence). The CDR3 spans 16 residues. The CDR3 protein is CAWSTGAEWPTYGYTF. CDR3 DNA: TGTGCCTGGAGCACTGGGGCAGAGTGGCCGACCTATGGCTACACCTTC.

The CDR3 bases are TGTGCCAGCAGCCCCGGGACAGACGGAAACACCATATATTTT. Translating gives CASSPGTDGNTIYF. The chain couples TRBV7-9 to TRBJ1-3, with TRBD1 identical over 7 bases. Trimming took 5 bases from V and 4 from J; bases not matched to a gene: 5. Germline-derived CDR1 and CDR2 are SEHNR and FQNEAQ (reference sequence). CDR3 length equals 14 residues.

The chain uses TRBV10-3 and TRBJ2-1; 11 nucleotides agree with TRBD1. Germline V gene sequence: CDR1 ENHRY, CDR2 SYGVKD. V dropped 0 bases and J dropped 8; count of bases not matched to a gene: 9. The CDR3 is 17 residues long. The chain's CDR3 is CAISESPRDRGSDEQFF. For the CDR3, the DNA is TGTGCCATCAGTGAGTCGCCACGGGACAGGGGGTCGGATGAGCAGTTCTTC.

CDR3 coding DNA: TGTGCCAGCTCGGCATTACCGGGACAGGGACCAGATACGCAGTATTTT. Encoded protein: CASSALPGQGPDTQYF. This rearrangement joins TRBV18 to TRBJ2-3; 9 bases fit TRBD1. The CDR3 is 16 amino acids. The germline gives CDR1 KGHSH, CDR2 LQKENI. V gave up 6 bases and J gave up 4 bases; unmatched junction bases: 11.

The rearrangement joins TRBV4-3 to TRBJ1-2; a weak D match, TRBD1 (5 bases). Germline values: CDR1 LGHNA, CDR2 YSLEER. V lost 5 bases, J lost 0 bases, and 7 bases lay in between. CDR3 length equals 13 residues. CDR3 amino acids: CASSTGTNYGYTF. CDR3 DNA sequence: TGCGCCAGCAGCACAGGCACTAACTATGGCTACACCTTC.

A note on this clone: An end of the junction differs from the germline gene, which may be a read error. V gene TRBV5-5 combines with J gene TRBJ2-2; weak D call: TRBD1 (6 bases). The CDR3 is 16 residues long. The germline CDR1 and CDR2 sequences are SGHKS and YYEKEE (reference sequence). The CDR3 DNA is TGTGCCAGCACCTTGGGGGCGACACCGAACACCGGGGAGCTGTTTTTT. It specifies CASTLGATPNTGELFF.

Here the CDR3 reads CASGVAATDTQYF. For the CDR3, the DNA is TGTGCCAGCGGGGTAGCGGCAACAGATACGCAGTATTTT. The J gene is TRBJ2-3, the V gene TRBV28; D perhaps matches TRBD2 (6 bases). This CDR3 spans 13 amino acids. Germline V gene lookup returns CDR1 MDHEN and CDR2 SYDVKM. Deletions cut 8 bases from V and 3 bases from J, with 12 bases between.

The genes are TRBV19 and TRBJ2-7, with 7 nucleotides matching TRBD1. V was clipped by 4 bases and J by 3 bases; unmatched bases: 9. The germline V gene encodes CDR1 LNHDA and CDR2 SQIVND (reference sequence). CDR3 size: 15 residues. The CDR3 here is CASSNPGTANYEQYF. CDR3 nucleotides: TGTGCCAGTAGTAACCCCGGGACAGCAAACTACGAGCAGTACTTC.

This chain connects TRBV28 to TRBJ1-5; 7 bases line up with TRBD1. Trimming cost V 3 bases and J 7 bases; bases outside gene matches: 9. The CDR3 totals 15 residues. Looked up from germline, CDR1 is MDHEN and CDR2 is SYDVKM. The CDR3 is CASSFGSGGRQPQHF. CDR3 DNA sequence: TGTGCCAGCAGTTTTGGCTCAGGGGGGAGGCAGCCCCAGCATTTT.

CDR3 residues: CASSLSGGAYEQYF. The DNA for the CDR3 is TGCGCCAGCAGCTTGAGCGGGGGGGCCTACGAGCAGTACTTC. The chain links TRBV5-1 to TRBJ2-7; 10 bases map to TRBD2. J lost 2 bases, V lost 1 base, and 0 bases had no gene match. Per germline, CDR1 SGHRS and CDR2 YFSETQ. The CDR3 is 14 amino acids.

The CDR3 spells CASSLWGEQETQYF. The CDR3 DNA follows: TGTGCCAGCAGCCTCTGGGGGGAACAAGAGACCCAGTACTTC. The chain uses TRBV3-1 (or the pseudogene TRBV3-2) and TRBJ2-5, with D perhaps TRBD2 (6 bases). Trimming left V 4 bases short and J 2 bases short, with 11 bases between. CDR1 is LGHDT and CDR2 is YNNKEL in the germline V gene (reference sequence). CDR3 length: 14 amino acids.

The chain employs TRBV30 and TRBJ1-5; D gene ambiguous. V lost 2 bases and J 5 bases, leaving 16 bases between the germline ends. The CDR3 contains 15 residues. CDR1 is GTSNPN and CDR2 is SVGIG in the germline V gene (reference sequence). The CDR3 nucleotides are TGTGCCTGGAGTCTGGGAGACATACTATATCAGCCCCAGCATTTT. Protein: CAWSLGDILYQPQHF.

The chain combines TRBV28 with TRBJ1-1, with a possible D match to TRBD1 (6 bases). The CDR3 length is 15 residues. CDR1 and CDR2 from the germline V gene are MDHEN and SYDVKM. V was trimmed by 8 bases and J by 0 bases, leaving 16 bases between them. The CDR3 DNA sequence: TGTGCCAGCCGACCGGGGGGCCCGATGAACACTGAAGCTTTCTTT. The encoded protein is CASRPGGPMNTEAFF.

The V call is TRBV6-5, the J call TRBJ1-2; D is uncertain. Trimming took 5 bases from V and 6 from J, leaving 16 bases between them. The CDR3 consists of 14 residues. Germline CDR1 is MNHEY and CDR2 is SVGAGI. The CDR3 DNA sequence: TGTGCCAGCAGTACTGTCGGGTCGAATCATGGCTACACCTTC. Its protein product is CASSTVGSNHGYTF.

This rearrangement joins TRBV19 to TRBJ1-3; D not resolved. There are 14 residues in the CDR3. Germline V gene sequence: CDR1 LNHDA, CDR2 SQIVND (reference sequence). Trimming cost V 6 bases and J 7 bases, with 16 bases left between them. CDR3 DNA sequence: TGTGCCAGTAGAACCGGGTCCTTAGACAACACCATATATTTT. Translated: CASRTGSLDNTIYF.

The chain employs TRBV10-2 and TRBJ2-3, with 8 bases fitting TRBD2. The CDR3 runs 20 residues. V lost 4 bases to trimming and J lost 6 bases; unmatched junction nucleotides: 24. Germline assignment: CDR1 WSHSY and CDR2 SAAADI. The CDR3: CASSGPRVREARGRSDTQYF. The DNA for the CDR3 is TGCGCCAGCAGTGGCCCCCGTGTGCGGGAGGCCCGAGGACGTTCCGATACGCAGTATTTT.

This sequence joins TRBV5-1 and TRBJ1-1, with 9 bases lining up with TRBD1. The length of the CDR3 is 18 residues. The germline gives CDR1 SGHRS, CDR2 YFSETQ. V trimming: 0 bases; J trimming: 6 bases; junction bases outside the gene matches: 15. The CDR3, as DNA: TGCGCCAGCAGCTTGGTCCCCGGGACAGGGACCAGGGAGTCTGAAGCTTTCTTT. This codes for CASSLVPGTGTRESEAFF.

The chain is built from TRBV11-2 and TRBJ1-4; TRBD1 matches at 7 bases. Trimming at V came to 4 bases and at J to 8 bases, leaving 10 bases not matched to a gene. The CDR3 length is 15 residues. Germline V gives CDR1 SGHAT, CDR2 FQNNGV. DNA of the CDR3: TGTGCCAGCAGCTCGACGAGGGGGCGTCGGGAAAAACTGTTTTTT. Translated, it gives CASSSTRGRREKLFF.

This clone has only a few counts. CDR3 in amino acids: CASGRGLGDTQYF. The CDR3 region has the DNA TGTGCCAGCGGAAGGGGGCTTGGAGATACGCAGTATTTT. The chain links TRBV27 to TRBJ2-3; 7 bases line up with TRBD1. After removal of 8 bases from V and 5 bases from J, the junction contained 7 bases not matched to a gene. This CDR3 region has 13 residues. Germline lookup yields CDR1 MNHEY and CDR2 SMNVEV (reference sequence).

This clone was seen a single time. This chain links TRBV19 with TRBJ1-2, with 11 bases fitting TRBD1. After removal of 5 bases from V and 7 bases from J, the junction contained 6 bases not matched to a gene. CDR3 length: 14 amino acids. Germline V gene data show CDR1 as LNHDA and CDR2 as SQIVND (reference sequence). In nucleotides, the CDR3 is TGTGCCAGTAGTGATGGACAGGGGGCCCTTGGCTACACCTTC. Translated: CASSDGQGALGYTF.

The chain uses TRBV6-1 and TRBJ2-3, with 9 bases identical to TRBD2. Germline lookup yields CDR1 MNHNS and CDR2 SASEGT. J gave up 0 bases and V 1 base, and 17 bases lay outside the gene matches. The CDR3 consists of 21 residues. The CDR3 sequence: CASSEVWRGGGRTGSTDTQYF. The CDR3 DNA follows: TGTGCCAGCAGTGAAGTTTGGCGGGGGGGCGGACGCACAGGGAGCACAGATACGCAGTATTTT.

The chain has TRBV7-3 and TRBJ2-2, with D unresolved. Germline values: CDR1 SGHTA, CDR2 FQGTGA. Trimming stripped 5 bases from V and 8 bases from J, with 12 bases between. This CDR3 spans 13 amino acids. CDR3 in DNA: TGTGCCAGCAGCCAAACGGGTAGAGGGGAGCTGTTTTTT. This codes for CASSQTGRGELFF. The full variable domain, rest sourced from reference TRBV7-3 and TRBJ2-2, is GAGVSQTPSNKVTEKGKYVELRCDPISGHTALYWYRQSLGQGPEFLIYFQGTGAADDSGLPNDRFFAVRPEGSVSTLKIQRTERGDSAVYLCASSQTGRGELFFGEGSRLTVL.

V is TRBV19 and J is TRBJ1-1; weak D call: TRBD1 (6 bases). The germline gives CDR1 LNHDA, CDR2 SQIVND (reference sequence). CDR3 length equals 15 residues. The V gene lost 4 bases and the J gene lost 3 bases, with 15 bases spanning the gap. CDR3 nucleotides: TGTGCCAGTAGTACCCACTCAAAGGGGGACACTGAAGCTTTCTTT. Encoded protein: CASSTHSKGDTEAFF.

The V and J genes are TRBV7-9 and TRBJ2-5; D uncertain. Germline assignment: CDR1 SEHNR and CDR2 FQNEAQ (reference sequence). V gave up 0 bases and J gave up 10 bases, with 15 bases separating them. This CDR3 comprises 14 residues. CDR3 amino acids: CASSLASASRVQYF. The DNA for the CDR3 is TGTGCCAGCAGCTTAGCGTCGGCAAGTCGGGTCCAGTACTTC.

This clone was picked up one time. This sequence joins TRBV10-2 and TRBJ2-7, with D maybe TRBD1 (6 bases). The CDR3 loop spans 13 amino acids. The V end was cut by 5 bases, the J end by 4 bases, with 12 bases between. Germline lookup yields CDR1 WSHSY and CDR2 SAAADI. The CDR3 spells CASSLGTLYEQYF. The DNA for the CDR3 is TGCGCCAGCAGTTTGGGGACACTTTACGAGCAGTACTTC.